A single sample gave rise to the 32 T cell receptor beta chains below, sequenced in a study of blood T cell repertoires in COVID-19. TCRdb's copy holds only in-frame clones and misses some; the assay was immunoSEQ multiplex PCR. The table includes 140,000 or so clones, 80% to 85% detected once. The specimen was peripheral blood. The receptors here all came from a human donor in a cohort sampled during active COVID-19.

The DNA of the CDR3 is TGTGCCAGCAGCCCCGCCGGGACAGGGGGAATCGACGAGCAGTACTTC. Translated, it gives CASSPAGTGGIDEQYF. The V and J genes are TRBV5-4 and TRBJ2-7; 11 bases line up with TRBD1. The V and J ends lost 4 bases and 5 bases, in that order; junction bases with no gene match: 11. The CDR3 has 16 amino acids. Looked up from germline, CDR1 is SGHNT and CDR2 is YYREEE (reference sequence).

This clone occurred once. J is TRBJ2-4 and V is TRBV19; 11 nucleotides line up with TRBD1. Germline CDR1 reads LNHDA; CDR2 reads SQIVND (reference sequence). The CDR3 is 14 residues long. V lost 4 bases and J lost 9; bases outside the gene matches: 5. CDR3 coding DNA: TGTGCCAGTAGTAGGGGACAGGGGGAGGTCATTCAGTACTTC. This gives the protein CASSRGQGEVIQYF. The full variable domain, rest sourced from reference TRBV19 and TRBJ2-4, is DGGITQSPKYLFRKEGQNVTLSCEQNLNHDAMYWYRQDPGQGLRLIYYSQIVNDFQKGDIAEGYSVSREKKESFPLTVTSAQKNPTAFYLCASSRGQGEVIQYFGAGTRLSVL.

The rearrangement uses TRBV5-6 and TRBJ2-5; D gene uncertain. Trimming shortened V by 0 bases and J by 3 bases, and 9 bases separated the two germline ends. The germline gives CDR1 SGHDT, CDR2 YYEEEE. The CDR3 length is 14 residues. For the CDR3, the DNA is TGTGCCAGCAGCTTGGCGCCGGCGGAAGAGACCCAGTACTTC. Translated: CASSLAPAEETQYF. Together with reference TRBV5-6 and TRBJ2-5, the CDR3 gives the full variable domain: DAGVTQSPTHLIKTRGQQVTLRCSPKSGHDTVSWYQQALGQGPQFIFQYYEEEERQRGNFPDRFSGHQFPNYSSELNVNALLLGDSALYLCASSLAPAEETQYFGPGTRLLVL.

This chain joins TRBV6-6 and TRBJ2-5, with D tentatively TRBD2 (5 bases). V gave up 6 bases and J gave up 3 bases, with 5 bases separating them. In germline, CDR1 is MNHNY, CDR2 SVGAGI (reference sequence). The CDR3 has 11 residues. The CDR3 DNA reads as TGTGCCAGCAGGCGGGAAGAGACCCAGTACTTC. Translating it yields CASRREETQYF.

J is TRBJ2-1 and V is TRBV3-1 (or the pseudogene TRBV3-2); 8 bases agree with TRBD2. Germline trimming cut 2 bases from V and 10 bases from J; bases unmatched to any gene: 10. Germline V gives CDR1 LGHDT, CDR2 YNNKEL (reference sequence). The CDR3 consists of 15 residues. The CDR3: CASSQFAGGALEQFF. CDR3 DNA sequence: TGTGCCAGCAGCCAATTCGCCGGGGGGGCTTTGGAGCAGTTCTTC.

This sequence joins TRBV7-3 and TRBJ2-5; no firm D call. Germline assignment: CDR1 SGHTA and CDR2 FQGTGA. This CDR3 region has 15 residues. Trimming shortened V by 3 bases and J by 5 bases, and 16 bases separated the two germline ends. This CDR3 is CASSFAGGGSETQYF. The CDR3 region has the DNA TGTGCCAGCAGCTTTGCTGGCGGCGGCTCCGAGACCCAGTACTTC.

The genes are TRBV28 and TRBJ1-4; TRBD1 agrees at 10 bases. V was clipped by 5 bases and J by 7 bases; unmatched bases: 4. CDR3 length equals 14 residues. Germline loops: CDR1 MDHEN, CDR2 SYDVKM. CDR3 in amino acids: CASSRDRGSEKLFF. CDR3 DNA sequence: TGTGCCAGCAGTCGGGACAGGGGCTCTGAAAAACTGTTTTTT.

About this clone itself: Mismatch with germline at one junction end may stem from a read error. The J gene is TRBJ1-2, the V gene TRBV5-6, with D perhaps TRBD1 (5 bases). Germline V gene data show CDR1 as SGHDT and CDR2 as YYEEEE. The CDR3 is made up of 14 amino acids. CDR3 region: CASSLGGRGYDYTF. In DNA, the CDR3 is TGTGCCAGCAGCTTGGGCGGGAGGGGCTATGACTACACCTTC.

V usage is TRBV27 and J usage is TRBJ2-1; 7 bases line up with TRBD2. CDR3 size: 15 residues. V was pared by 7 bases and J by 5 bases, with 11 bases of the junction left unmatched. Germline V gene sequence: CDR1 MNHEY, CDR2 SMNVEV (reference sequence). The CDR3 nucleotides are TGTGCCAGCACTCCTTGGCGGGGGAGGGACAATGAGCAGTTCTTC. This translates into CASTPWRGRDNEQFF.

This clone was counted once. V and J are TRBV10-3 and TRBJ2-5; TRBD1 matches 12 bases. The V gene end was trimmed by 4 bases and the J gene end by 2 bases; junction bases not matched to a gene: 5. The CDR3 extends over 16 amino acids. The germline CDR1 and CDR2 sequences are ENHRY and SYGVKD. The CDR3 spells CAISVGDRGRQETQYF. The CDR3 DNA is TGTGCCATCAGTGTCGGGGACAGGGGGCGACAAGAGACCCAGTACTTC.

The CDR3 DNA is TGTGCCACCAGTGATAGGGACAGGCTCACCGGGGAGCTGTTTTTT. It translates to CATSDRDRLTGELFF. This rearrangement joins TRBV24-1 to TRBJ2-2; 8 bases agree with TRBD1. V lost 3 bases, J lost 4 bases, and 3 bases stayed unmatched. Germline loops: CDR1 KGHDR, CDR2 SFDVKD. CDR3 length: 15 amino acids.

The rearrangement uses TRBV9 and TRBJ2-2, with TRBD1 identical over 9 bases. V dropped 5 bases and J dropped 2; count of bases not matched to a gene: 1. This CDR3 region has 14 residues. CDR1 SGDLS and CDR2 YYNGEE come from the germline V gene. Here the CDR3 reads CASRGQGNTGELFF. DNA of the CDR3: TGTGCCAGCAGGGGACAGGGAAACACCGGGGAGCTGTTTTTT.

The chain links TRBV3-1 (or the pseudogene TRBV3-2) to TRBJ2-5, with D perhaps TRBD1 (6 bases). Germline CDR1 LGHDT, CDR2 YNNKEL (reference sequence). V lost 4 bases and J lost 2, with 14 bases in between. The CDR3 has 15 amino acids. The CDR3: CASSPHGTLQETQYF. The CDR3 DNA reads TGTGCCAGCAGCCCTCACGGGACATTACAAGAGACCCAGTACTTC.

Of note for this clone: A much larger clone differs by one base, so this may be a read error. Other DNA sequences from this sample encode an identical CDR3 as well. The chain recombines TRBV3-1 (or the pseudogene TRBV3-2) with TRBJ2-7; TRBD1 matches 7 bases. The CDR3 loop spans 14 amino acids. V lost 4 bases to trimming and J lost 0 bases; unmatched junction nucleotides: 3. Per germline, CDR1 LGHDT and CDR2 YNNKEL (reference sequence). The CDR3 nucleotides read TGTGCCAGCAGCCCGTCAGGGGGCTCCTACGAGCAGTACTTC. This translates into CASSPSGGSYEQYF.

J is TRBJ1-1 and V is TRBV4-2; TRBD1 might be the D (5 bases). Germline V lookup: CDR1 LGHNA, CDR2 YNFKEQ. This CDR3 is built from 16 residues. With 0 bases removed from V and 2 bases from J, the gap between germline ends came to 13 bases. CDR3 in amino acids: CASSQEPRGANTEAFF. CDR3 nucleotides: TGTGCCAGCAGCCAAGAGCCCCGTGGGGCAAACACTGAAGCTTTCTTT.

V is TRBV5-8 and J is TRBJ2-7; 7 nucleotides match TRBD1. This CDR3 is 13 amino acids long. Germline V gives CDR1 SGHTS, CDR2 YDEGEE. V shed 0 bases, J shed 9 bases, and the junction held 6 bases outside the gene matches. CDR3 protein: CASSLGQGIGQYF. The CDR3 nucleotides read TGTGCCAGCAGCTTGGGACAGGGAATCGGGCAGTACTTC. Full variable domain (outside the CDR3, taken from reference TRBV5-8 and TRBJ2-7): EAGVTQSPTHLIKTRGQQATLRCSPISGHTSVYWYQQALGLGLQFLLWYDEGEERNRGNFPPRFSGRQFPNYSSELNVNALELEDSALYLCASSLGQGIGQYFGPGTRLTVT.

V is TRBV27 and J is TRBJ1-6; no clear D gene. CDR3 length equals 11 residues. The V gene's germline CDR1 is MNHEY and CDR2 SMNVEV (reference sequence). The V and J ends lost 5 bases and 13 bases respectively, with 9 bases between them. The CDR3 region is CASSLAGPLHF. In DNA form, the CDR3 reads TGTGCCAGCAGTCTAGCGGGGCCCCTCCACTTT.

This clone was observed once. The chain combines TRBV3-1 (or the pseudogene TRBV3-2) with TRBJ2-7, with D maybe TRBD2 (6 bases). Germline V lookup: CDR1 LGHDT, CDR2 YNNKEL (reference sequence). V lost 4 bases and J 5 bases, leaving 24 bases between the germline ends. The CDR3 loop spans 17 amino acids. The CDR3, as DNA: TGTGCCAGCAGCCTTTGGAGGGCAAGCTTGTCTCCCGACGAGCAGTACTTC. It translates to CASSLWRASLSPDEQYF.

The chain carries TRBV29-1 and TRBJ2-3; D is uncertain. Germline CDR1 and CDR2: SQVTM and ANQGSEA. The length of the CDR3 is 11 residues. V gave up 8 bases and J gave up 2 bases, with 8 bases separating them. The CDR3 region is CSILSTDTQYF. The DNA for the CDR3 is TGCAGCATCTTGTCCACAGATACGCAGTATTTT.

The chain is built from TRBV5-1 and TRBJ2-7; 14 positions match TRBD2. The CDR3 is made up of 16 amino acids. The germline V gene has CDR1 SGHRS and CDR2 YFSETQ. Trimming at V came to 1 base and at J to 7 bases, leaving 7 bases not matched to a gene. The CDR3, as DNA: TGCGCCAGCAGCTTGTTGGGACTAGCGGGGGAAAAGGAGCAGTACTTC. It yields the protein CASSLLGLAGEKEQYF.

The chain links TRBV19 to TRBJ1-1; 7 bases are shared with TRBD1. After removal of 6 bases from V and 4 bases from J, the junction contained 5 bases not matched to a gene. Germline values: CDR1 LNHDA, CDR2 SQIVND (reference sequence). CDR3 length: 13 amino acids. CDR3 loop: CASRATGPTEAFF. CDR3 in DNA: TGTGCCAGTAGGGCGACAGGGCCCACTGAAGCTTTCTTT.

V gene TRBV24-1 combines with J gene TRBJ2-5; 7 bases fit TRBD1. Trimming cost V 5 bases and J 4 bases; bases outside gene matches: 9. This CDR3 has 15 amino acids. Looked up from germline, CDR1 is KGHDR and CDR2 is SFDVKD. The CDR3 region is CATSALDRVGETQYF. As DNA, the CDR3 is TGTGCCACCAGTGCTCTTGACAGGGTGGGAGAGACCCAGTACTTC.

The genes are TRBV5-6 and TRBJ2-7; maybe TRBD2 (5 bases). This CDR3 has 14 residues. V lost 4 bases, J lost 12 bases, and 23 bases lay in between. Germline lookup yields CDR1 SGHDT and CDR2 YYEEEE. CDR3 region: CASSPLGSRFARYF. In nucleotides, the CDR3 is TGTGCCAGCAGCCCCTTGGGGAGCAGGTTTGCAAGGTACTTC. The variable domain in full, completed from reference TRBV5-6 and TRBJ2-7, reads DAGVTQSPTHLIKTRGQQVTLRCSPKSGHDTVSWYQQALGQGPQFIFQYYEEEERQRGNFPDRFSGHQFPNYSSELNVNALLLGDSALYLCASSPLGSRFARYFGPGTRLTVT.

This chain joins TRBV7-9 and TRBJ1-1; tentatively, D is TRBD1 (5 bases). Per germline, CDR1 SEHNR and CDR2 FQNEAQ (reference sequence). This CDR3 contains 14 residues. Trimming took 3 bases from V and 4 from J, leaving 12 bases between them. The CDR3 sequence: CASSLEGRGTEAFF. The CDR3 nucleotides read TGTGCCAGCAGCTTGGAGGGGAGGGGCACTGAAGCTTTCTTT.

The chain joins TRBV27 to TRBJ2-3, with 9 bases aligning to TRBD2. From germline, CDR1 is MNHEY and CDR2 SMNVEV (reference sequence). The CDR3 runs to 15 residues. Trimming at V came to 5 bases and at J to 2 bases, leaving 5 bases not matched to a gene. CDR3 sequence (DNA): TGTGCCAGCAGTAGGGAGCGGGGGGACACAGATACGCAGTATTTT. Translation gives CASSRERGDTDTQYF.

This chain connects TRBV18 to TRBJ2-1; perhaps TRBD1 as D (6 bases). CDR3 length: 13 amino acids. Looked up from germline, CDR1 is KGHSH and CDR2 is LQKENI. Between the trimmed V and J ends, which lost 5 bases and 6 bases, there was a span of 11 bases. The CDR3 loop is CASSVDSINEQFF. Here the CDR3 DNA reads TGTGCCAGCTCAGTGGACAGTATCAATGAGCAGTTCTTC.

The chain couples TRBV19 to TRBJ1-1; 9 nucleotides align to TRBD1. The V gene's germline CDR1 is LNHDA and CDR2 SQIVND (reference sequence). This CDR3 spans 14 amino acids. Trimming removed 10 bases from V and 0 bases from J; junction bases left unmatched: 6. Here the CDR3 DNA reads TGTGCCACGGACAGGGGTTCCCTGAACACTGAAGCTTTCTTT. Its protein is CATDRGSLNTEAFF.

There are a few counts of this clone. The chain recombines TRBV2 with TRBJ2-7, with 11 bases matching TRBD2. Germline CDR1 SNHLY, CDR2 FYNNEI. V gave up 3 bases and J gave up 0 bases; unmatched junction bases: 7. The CDR3 consists of 17 residues. CDR3 region: CASSERLAGLSSYEQYF. Here the CDR3 DNA reads TGTGCCAGCAGTGAGCGACTAGCGGGGCTAAGCTCCTACGAGCAGTACTTC.

A few counts support this clone. In nucleotides, the CDR3 is TGTGCCAGCAGCCTTTTAGGACAGGGGGTTCTCAATGAGCAGTTCTTC. Encoded protein: CASSLLGQGVLNEQFF. The chain links TRBV3-1 (or the pseudogene TRBV3-2) to TRBJ2-1; 10 nucleotides line up with TRBD1. Trimming at V came to 4 bases and at J to 6 bases, leaving 9 bases not matched to a gene. Germline assignment: CDR1 LGHDT and CDR2 YNNKEL (reference sequence). The CDR3 runs 16 residues.

The chain joins TRBV3-1 (or the pseudogene TRBV3-2) to TRBJ2-7; D possibly corresponds to TRBD2 (5 bases). The CDR3 loop spans 15 amino acids. The germline V gene has CDR1 LGHDT and CDR2 YNNKEL (reference sequence). Trimming cost V 4 bases and J 2 bases, with 15 bases left between them. CDR3 nucleotides: TGTGCCAGCAGCCCAATAGGAGGATATACCTACGAGCAGTACTTC. Translation: CASSPIGGYTYEQYF.

This clone came up once. The rearrangement uses TRBV19 and TRBJ2-5; D not resolved. Germline CDR1 LNHDA, CDR2 SQIVND (reference sequence). Trimming cost V 2 bases and J 5 bases, with 12 bases left between them. The CDR3 runs 14 residues. This chain's CDR3 is CASSISPVLETQYF. Here the CDR3 DNA reads TGTGCCAGTAGTATATCCCCAGTTTTGGAGACCCAGTACTTC.

The J gene is TRBJ2-1, the V gene TRBV7-6, with TRBD1 as a possible D gene (7 bases). This CDR3 comprises 16 residues. V dropped 5 bases and J dropped 8 bases, with 22 bases sitting between them. Germline CDR1 and CDR2: SGHVS and FNYEAQ. CDR3 region: CASSLGTAQRGDEQFF. DNA of the CDR3: TGTGCCAGCAGCCTCGGGACAGCTCAAAGGGGGGATGAGCAGTTCTTC.